This TCR beta chain appears in the sequencing data of a study of identifying expanded T cells in peripheral blood. Germline V CDR1 and CDR2: SGHTA, FQGNSA. The V gene end was trimmed by 5 bases and the J gene end by 5 bases; junction bases not matched to a gene: 5. The CDR3 consists of 15 residues. Using immunoSEQ multiplex PCR, the repertoire was profiled, and TCRdb retains in-frame clones only, with some absent. The table records 80,000 to 90,000 clones, over 75% of them present only once. The sequencing sample was made of blood. This rearrangement joins TRBV7-2 to TRBJ2-1; 11 bases agree with TRBD2. This sequence was found in a person aged 18 to 75 in good health. The CDR3 DNA reads as TGTGCCAGCAGCCTGATACTAGCGGGGGACAATGAGCAGTTCTTC. This gives the protein CASSLILAGDNEQFF.